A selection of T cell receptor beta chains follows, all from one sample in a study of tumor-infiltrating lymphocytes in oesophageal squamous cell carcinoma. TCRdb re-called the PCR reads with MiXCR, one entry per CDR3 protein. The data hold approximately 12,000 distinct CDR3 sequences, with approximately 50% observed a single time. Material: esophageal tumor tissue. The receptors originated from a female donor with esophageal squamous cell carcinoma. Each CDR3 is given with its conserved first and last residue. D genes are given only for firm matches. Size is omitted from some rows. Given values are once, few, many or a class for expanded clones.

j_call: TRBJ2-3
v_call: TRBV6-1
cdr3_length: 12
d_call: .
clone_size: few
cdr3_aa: CASSERGDTQYF
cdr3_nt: TGTGCCAGCAGTGAACGGGGGGATACGCAGTATTTT

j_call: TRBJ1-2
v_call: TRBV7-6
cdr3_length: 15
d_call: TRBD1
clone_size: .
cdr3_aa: CASSLAAGTGYGYTF
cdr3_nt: TGTGCCAGCAGCTTAGCGGCCGGGACAGGTTATGGCTACACCTTC

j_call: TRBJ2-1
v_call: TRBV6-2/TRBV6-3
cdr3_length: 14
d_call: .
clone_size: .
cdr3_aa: CASTDTSSYNEQFF
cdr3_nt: TGTGCCAGCACGGACACTAGCTCCTACAATGAGCAGTTCTTC

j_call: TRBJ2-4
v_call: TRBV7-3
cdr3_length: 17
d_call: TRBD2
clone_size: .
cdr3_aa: CASSLTWTSGKTGELYF
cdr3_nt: TGTGCCAGCAGCTTAACGTGGACTAGCGGGAAAACCGGGGAGCTGTACTTC

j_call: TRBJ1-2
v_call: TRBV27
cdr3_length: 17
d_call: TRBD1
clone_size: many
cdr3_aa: CASSPRDRGRVNYGYTF
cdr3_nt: TGTGCCAGCAGCCCGAGGGACAGGGGGCGGGTTAACTATGGCTACACCTTC

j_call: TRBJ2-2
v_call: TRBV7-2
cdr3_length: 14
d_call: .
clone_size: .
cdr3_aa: CASSPHVDTGELFF
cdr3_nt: TGTGCCAGCAGCCCCCATGTGGACACCGGGGAGCTGTTTTTT

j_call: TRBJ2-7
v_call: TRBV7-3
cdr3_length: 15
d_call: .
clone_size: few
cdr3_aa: CASSLTAAPSYEQYF
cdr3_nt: TGTGCCAGCAGCTTAACGGCAGCACCCTCTTACGAGCAGTACTTC

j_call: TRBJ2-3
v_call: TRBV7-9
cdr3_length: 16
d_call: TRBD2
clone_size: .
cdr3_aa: CASSTRLAGAADTQYF
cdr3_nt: TGTGCCAGCAGCACTAGACTAGCGGGAGCGGCAGATACGCAGTATTTT

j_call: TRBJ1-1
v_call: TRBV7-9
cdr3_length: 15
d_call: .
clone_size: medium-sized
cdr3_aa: CASSVGGPMNTEAFF
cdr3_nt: TGTGCCAGCAGCGTAGGGGGTCCCATGAACACTGAAGCTTTCTTT

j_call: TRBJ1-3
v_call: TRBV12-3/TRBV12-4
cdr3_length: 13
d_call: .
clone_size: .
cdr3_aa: CASGKGTGNTIYF
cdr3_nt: TGTGCCAGTGGAAAGGGGACTGGAAACACCATATATTTT

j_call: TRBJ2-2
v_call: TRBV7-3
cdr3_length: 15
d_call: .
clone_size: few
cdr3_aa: CASSLSQWDTGELFF
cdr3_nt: TGTGCCAGCAGCTTAAGTCAATGGGACACCGGGGAGCTGTTTTTT